The 18 T cell receptor beta chains listed next were all sequenced from one sample in a study of blood T cell repertoires in COVID-19. Assay used: immunoSEQ multiplex PCR; TCRdb lists only in-frame clones, some missing. The sample has just under 250,000 clones, roughly 86% seen once. The sequenced material came from peripheral blood. The receptors derive from a woman in her 30s who had recovered from COVID-19.

The chain has TRBV2 and TRBJ1-6; D call uncertain. Per the germline V gene, CDR1 is SNHLY and CDR2 is FYNNEI. V lost 6 bases, J lost 1 base, and 7 bases lay in between. This CDR3 has 14 amino acids. The CDR3 protein is CASSPGSYNSPLHF. CDR3 nucleotides: TGTGCCAGCAGCCCCGGTTCCTATAATTCACCCCTCCACTTT.

V usage is TRBV6-5 and J usage is TRBJ1-1, with 7 bases lining up with TRBD1. The V segment lost 5 bases and the J segment 2 bases; nucleotides outside the gene matches: 2. The CDR3 covers 13 residues. Looked up from germline, CDR1 is MNHEY and CDR2 is SVGAGI. The chain's CDR3 is CASSRQGNTEAFF. CDR3 DNA sequence: TGTGCCAGCAGTAGACAGGGTAACACTGAAGCTTTCTTT.

V usage is TRBV5-6 and J usage is TRBJ2-5, with 8 nucleotides matching TRBD1. Germline V gives CDR1 SGHDT, CDR2 YYEEEE. The CDR3 consists of 16 residues. The trim removed 0 bases at V and 4 bases at J, leaving 8 bases unmatched. CDR3 loop: CASSLGTGIGGETQYF. The DNA for the CDR3 is TGTGCCAGCAGCTTGGGGACAGGGATTGGAGGAGAGACCCAGTACTTC.

J is TRBJ2-5 and V is TRBV7-9, with TRBD2 matching over 8 bases. The CDR3 runs to 15 residues. Germline V lookup: CDR1 SEHNR, CDR2 FQNEAQ (reference sequence). Trimming took 3 bases from V and 2 from J; bases not matched to a gene: 5. CDR3 sequence reads: CASSFKRGLQETQYF. DNA of the CDR3: TGTGCCAGCAGCTTCAAGCGGGGGCTGCAAGAGACCCAGTACTTC.

The chain couples TRBV7-3 to TRBJ2-3; 10 nucleotides align to TRBD2. The CDR3 runs 18 residues. Germline CDR1 SGHTA, CDR2 FQGTGA. Unmatched junction bases numbered 13, after V lost 5 bases and J lost 2 bases. The DNA for the CDR3 is TGTGCCAGCAGCCCCGGGTACGGTCTAGCGGGGGTCACAGATACGCAGTATTTT. It codes for CASSPGYGLAGVTDTQYF.

The chain recombines TRBV5-1 with TRBJ2-7, with 13 bases fitting TRBD2. Germline V lookup: CDR1 SGHRS, CDR2 YFSETQ. The CDR3 length is 14 residues. Germline trimming cut 5 bases from V and 10 bases from J; bases unmatched to any gene: 9. Here the CDR3 DNA reads TGCGCCAGCAGATCCACTAGCGGGGGGGCCGAACAGTACTTC. Its translation: CASRSTSGGAEQYF.

V is TRBV11-1 and J is TRBJ2-7, with TRBD2 identical over 7 bases. The CDR3 spans 16 residues. The V gene's germline CDR1 is SGHAT and CDR2 FQDESV (reference sequence). Germline trimming cut 2 bases from V and 3 bases from J; bases unmatched to any gene: 10. CDR3 amino acids: CASSLSVARGVYEQYF. In nucleotides, the CDR3 is TGTGCCAGCAGCTTAAGTGTGGCTCGGGGGGTCTACGAGCAGTACTTC.

This clone appeared a few times. CDR3 loop: CASRDRGGYNSPLHF. As DNA, the CDR3 is TGTGCCAGCAGGGACAGGGGCGGCTATAATTCACCCCTCCACTTT. The J gene is TRBJ1-6, the V gene TRBV6-5, with 9 nucleotides matching TRBD1. Germline CDR1 is MNHEY and CDR2 is SVGAGI. The CDR3 runs to 15 residues. Trimming removed 6 bases from V and 3 bases from J; junction bases left unmatched: 3.

For the CDR3, the DNA is TGTGCCAGCTCACTCGGGGGAGAGCAGTTCTTC. Translated: CASSLGGEQFF. The rearrangement joins TRBV18 to TRBJ2-1, with D perhaps matching TRBD2 (6 bases). Per germline, CDR1 KGHSH and CDR2 LQKENI. The V gene lost 4 bases and the J gene lost 10 bases, with 8 bases spanning the gap. The CDR3 runs to 11 residues. Supplemented by reference TRBV18 and TRBJ2-1, the full variable domain reads NAGVMQNPRHLVRRRGQEARLRCSPMKGHSHVYWYRQLPEEGLKFMVYLQKENIIDESGMPKERFSAEFPKEGPSILRIQQVVRGDSAAYFCASSLGGEQFFGPGTRLTVL.

The V call is TRBV19, the J call TRBJ2-7; D perhaps matches TRBD2 (6 bases). The germline V gene encodes CDR1 LNHDA and CDR2 SQIVND (reference sequence). This CDR3 region has 13 residues. Trimming cost V 3 bases and J 4 bases, with 10 bases left between them. The CDR3 spells CASSIFAGYEQYF. The CDR3 DNA is TGTGCCAGTAGTATTTTCGCGGGGTACGAGCAGTACTTC.

This rearrangement joins TRBV6-5 to TRBJ1-1; no firm D call. The CDR3 is 13 residues long. V was shortened by 8 bases and J by 1 base, with 11 bases between the two germline ends. The germline V gene has CDR1 MNHEY and CDR2 SVGAGI. Here the CDR3 DNA reads TGTGCCAGCCGGGTGGCCCGGAACACTGAAGCTTTCTTT. It yields the protein CASRVARNTEAFF.

This clone has only one observation. V is TRBV10-1 and J is TRBJ2-3, with 9 bases that match TRBD1. J gave up 3 bases and V 5 bases, and 6 bases lay outside the gene matches. Germline-derived CDR1 and CDR2 are WNHNN and SYGVQD (reference sequence). The CDR3 is made up of 15 amino acids. CDR3 coding DNA: TGCGCCAGCAGTTCCGGGACAGGGTCGACAGATACGCAGTATTTT. This encodes CASSSGTGSTDTQYF.

In DNA, the CDR3 is TGTGCCAGCAGCGGAGACAGGGACACTGAAGCTTTCTTT. Translated, it gives CASSGDRDTEAFF. This chain uses TRBV2 with TRBJ1-1, with TRBD1 matching 7 bases. The ends lost 6 bases at V and 3 bases at J; junction bases unmatched: 4. This CDR3 is built from 13 residues. The germline V gene encodes CDR1 SNHLY and CDR2 FYNNEI.

V usage is TRBV2 and J usage is TRBJ2-5; possible D gene TRBD1, 6 bases. CDR3 length: 15 residues. Germline-derived CDR1 and CDR2 are SNHLY and FYNNEI. Trimming stripped 5 bases from V and 0 bases from J, with 13 bases between. This chain's CDR3 is CASSRDTLYQETQYF. In nucleotides, the CDR3 is TGTGCCAGCAGTAGGGACACCTTGTACCAAGAGACCCAGTACTTC.

CDR3 loop: CASSLHRGLGETQYF. Written as DNA, the CDR3 is TGTGCCAGCAGCCTTCACAGGGGGCTTGGAGAGACCCAGTACTTC. The V and J genes are TRBV9 and TRBJ2-5; 9 nucleotides align to TRBD1. V gave up 4 bases and J gave up 4 bases; unmatched junction bases: 8. This CDR3 region has 15 residues. The germline V gene encodes CDR1 SGDLS and CDR2 YYNGEE.

In regard to this clone: In the same sample, other DNA sequences code for this CDR3. V is TRBV7-9 and J is TRBJ2-7; D remains ambiguous. The CDR3 sequence is 11 residues long. Trimming left V 5 bases short and J 4 bases short, with 6 bases between. Germline-derived CDR1 and CDR2 are SEHNR and FQNEAQ (reference sequence). DNA for the CDR3: TGTGCCAGCAGCCAACTTTACGAGCAGTACTTC. Amino acid sequence: CASSQLYEQYF.

CDR3 bases: TGCAGTGCTAGTCGGGGGACGAACACCGGGGAGCTGTTTTTT. Protein sequence: CSASRGTNTGELFF. The chain employs TRBV20-1 and TRBJ2-2; D is perhaps TRBD2 (6 bases). This CDR3 has 14 residues. CDR1 DFQATT and CDR2 SNEGSKA come from the germline V gene (reference sequence). V was pared by 3 bases and J by 0 bases, with 8 bases between.

V usage is TRBV27 and J usage is TRBJ1-5; D not certain. V lost 2 bases and J lost 3, with 8 bases in between. The CDR3 extends over 14 amino acids. Germline assignment: CDR1 MNHEY and CDR2 SMNVEV (reference sequence). CDR3 residues: CASSLGTANQPQHF. Here the CDR3 DNA reads TGTGCCAGCAGTTTAGGAACAGCCAATCAGCCCCAGCATTTT.